Following are 26 T cell receptor beta chains from one sample sequenced in a study of blood T cell repertoires in COVID-19. Assay: immunoSEQ multiplex PCR; the TCRdb copy retains only in-frame clones and omits some. This sample has around 260,000 clones, with about 85% found just once. The material sequenced was peripheral blood. These receptors all come from a human donor with COVID-19, enrolled during active disease. The donor label of this sample is uncertain.

The chain links TRBV28 to TRBJ1-2; no definite D call. The CDR3 is 14 amino acids. Germline CDR1 and CDR2: MDHEN and SYDVKM. Trimming stripped 2 bases from V and 6 bases from J, with 13 bases between. The CDR3 coding sequence is TGTGCCAGCAGTTTAGTTGAGCTGCGTCATGGCTACACCTTC. It is translated as CASSLVELRHGYTF.

The chain links TRBV11-2 to TRBJ2-3, with 8 bases identical to TRBD1. After removal of 5 bases from V and 1 base from J, the junction contained 11 bases not matched to a gene. This CDR3 has 17 amino acids. Per germline, CDR1 SGHAT and CDR2 FQNNGV. The CDR3 spells CASSPERTGSGTDTQYF. As DNA, the CDR3 is TGTGCCAGCAGCCCCGAACGGACAGGGAGCGGCACAGATACGCAGTATTTT.

The rearrangement uses TRBV6-2 or TRBV6-3 and TRBJ2-2, with D possibly being TRBD1 (6 bases). The CDR3 has 18 amino acids. V was trimmed by 5 bases and J by 4 bases, leaving 23 bases between them. Germline assignment: CDR1 MNHEY and CDR2 SVGEGT. The CDR3 DNA reads as TGTGCCAGCAGTGGGGGCCTTAGGGACCTGCCGATCACCGGGGAGCTGTTTTTT. Amino acid sequence: CASSGGLRDLPITGELFF.

The CDR3 region has the DNA TGTGCCAGCAGCCAAGATTTTTCCAGGGGTCAAGAGACCCAGTACTTC. Translation: CASSQDFSRGQETQYF. The chain carries TRBV3-1 (or the pseudogene TRBV3-2) and TRBJ2-5; TRBD1 is a possible D gene (6 bases). With 0 bases removed from V and 2 bases from J, the gap between germline ends came to 13 bases. The CDR3 spans 16 residues. CDR1 is LGHDT and CDR2 is YNNKEL in the germline V gene (reference sequence).

V and J are TRBV3-1 (or the pseudogene TRBV3-2) and TRBJ1-1; 7 nucleotides match TRBD1. With 3 bases clipped from V and 1 base from J, the junction kept 2 bases outside the gene matches. Germline V gene lookup returns CDR1 LGHDT and CDR2 YNNKEL (reference sequence). The CDR3 is made up of 14 amino acids. The CDR3 nucleotides read TGTGCCAGCAGCCAGCGGACAGGGAACACTGAAGCTTTCTTT. Residues: CASSQRTGNTEAFF.

The count of this clone is one. This sequence joins TRBV30 and TRBJ1-2; D perhaps matches TRBD1 (6 bases). V shed 3 bases and J shed 2 bases, with 7 bases lying between them. CDR1 and CDR2 (germline): GTSNPN, SVGIG (reference sequence). The CDR3 loop spans 12 amino acids. CDR3 amino acids: CAWSQGNYGYTF. CDR3 sequence (DNA): TGTGCCTGGAGCCAGGGGAACTATGGCTACACCTTC.

The chain combines TRBV10-2 with TRBJ1-1; 8 nucleotides line up with TRBD1. V was pared by 5 bases and J by 1 base, with 3 bases of the junction left unmatched. CDR1 and CDR2 (germline): WSHSY, SAAADI. The CDR3 runs to 14 residues. The CDR3 loop is CASSFQGANTEAFF. The CDR3 DNA reads as TGCGCCAGCAGTTTTCAGGGGGCGAACACTGAAGCTTTCTTT.

Only one count was recorded for this clone. The rearrangement joins TRBV27 to TRBJ2-2; tentative D call: TRBD1 (6 bases). Trimming shortened V by 6 bases and J by 2 bases, and 13 bases separated the two germline ends. The germline gives CDR1 MNHEY, CDR2 SMNVEV (reference sequence). CDR3 length: 15 amino acids. CDR3 sequence reads: CASRTNRANTGELFF. Written as DNA, the CDR3 is TGTGCCAGCAGGACGAACAGGGCCAACACCGGGGAGCTGTTTTTT.

The rearrangement uses TRBV5-6 and TRBJ2-1; 7 nucleotides agree with TRBD1. From germline, CDR1 is SGHDT and CDR2 YYEEEE. J lost 4 bases, V lost 1 base, and 5 bases had no gene match. This CDR3 comprises 15 residues. CDR3 nucleotides: TGTGCCAGCAGCTTGCGGGACAGATATTACAATGAGCAGTTCTTC. Translated: CASSLRDRYYNEQFF.

This sequence joins TRBV28 and TRBJ1-2, with 9 positions matching TRBD1. The germline gives CDR1 MDHEN, CDR2 SYDVKM. With V trimmed by 1 base and J by 4 bases, 10 bases remained unmatched. The CDR3 runs 17 residues. The CDR3 nucleotides read TGTGCCAGCAGTTTATCCTCCGGGACAGGGCGTCGCTATGGCTACACCTTC. Its translation: CASSLSSGTGRRYGYTF.

The chain uses TRBV7-9 and TRBJ2-1; 7 bases agree with TRBD2. Germline-derived CDR1 and CDR2 are SEHNR and FQNEAQ (reference sequence). Trimming removed 5 bases from V and 2 bases from J; junction bases left unmatched: 6. The CDR3 has 15 amino acids. The CDR3 bases are TGTGCCAGCAGCGCCGGGACTAACACCTACAATGAGCAGTTCTTC. Its translation is CASSAGTNTYNEQFF.

The chain uses TRBV19 and TRBJ2-7, with TRBD2 matching 10 bases. This CDR3 is 14 amino acids long. Germline CDR1 and CDR2: LNHDA and SQIVND (reference sequence). Trimming removed 2 bases from V and 3 bases from J; junction bases left unmatched: 1. Here the CDR3 reads CASSITSGDYEQYF. CDR3 bases: TGTGCCAGTAGTATAACTAGCGGGGACTACGAGCAGTACTTC.

The chain is built from TRBV24-1 and TRBJ1-1, with 8 bases identical to TRBD1. The V and J ends lost 7 bases and 6 bases, in that order; junction bases with no gene match: 6. Germline CDR1 is KGHDR and CDR2 is SFDVKD. The CDR3 loop spans 13 amino acids. The CDR3 DNA follows: TGTGCCACCAGGGACAGGGAAAACTCTGAAGCTTTCTTT. It specifies CATRDRENSEAFF.

This clone was found once. This chain uses TRBV7-2 with TRBJ1-4; 9 nucleotides agree with TRBD1. Germline-derived CDR1 and CDR2 are SGHTA and FQGNSA. The V and J ends lost 2 bases and 3 bases, in that order; junction bases with no gene match: 7. The CDR3 is made up of 17 amino acids. The CDR3 DNA is TGTGCCAGCAGCTTAAGACAGGGGGGACTATCTAATGAAAAACTGTTTTTT. It is translated as CASSLRQGGLSNEKLFF.

The chain has TRBV29-1 and TRBJ1-1; D is perhaps TRBD1 (6 bases). V dropped 4 bases and J dropped 1 base, with 10 bases sitting between them. The CDR3 totals 13 residues. Germline CDR1 SQVTM, CDR2 ANQGSEA. CDR3 sequence reads: CSVAVGQNTEAFF. CDR3 in DNA: TGCAGCGTTGCTGTGGGACAGAACACTGAAGCTTTCTTT.

The chain has TRBV25-1 and TRBJ2-7, with a possible D match to TRBD2 (7 bases). Germline loops: CDR1 MGHDK, CDR2 SYGVNS. Trimming cost V 6 bases and J 1 base, with 16 bases left between them. The CDR3 runs to 15 residues. CDR3 region: CASRDRGGLSYEQYF. The CDR3 nucleotides read TGTGCCAGCAGGGACCGCGGGGGCCTATCCTACGAGCAGTACTTC.

V usage is TRBV29-1 and J usage is TRBJ2-5; 9 bases agree with TRBD2. The CDR3 runs to 13 residues. J lost 4 bases, V lost 5 bases, and 5 bases had no gene match. The germline gives CDR1 SQVTM, CDR2 ANQGSEA. The CDR3 region has the DNA TGCAGCGTTCAGGCACTAGCGGGAGAGACCCAGTACTTC. It translates to CSVQALAGETQYF.

The V call is TRBV5-1, the J call TRBJ2-7; tentative D call: TRBD2 (5 bases). Germline assignment: CDR1 SGHRS and CDR2 YFSETQ. Trimming stripped 6 bases from V and 4 bases from J, with 14 bases between. The CDR3 runs 13 residues. The CDR3 bases are TGCGCCAGCAAGGGCCTAGCCATGTACGAGCAGTACTTC. Its translation: CASKGLAMYEQYF.

V gene TRBV29-1 combines with J gene TRBJ1-2; 7 bases align to TRBD1. Losses at the gene ends were 4 bases for V and 1 base for J; bases not matched to a gene: 12. The CDR3 contains 16 residues. Germline assignment: CDR1 SQVTM and CDR2 ANQGSEA. Here the CDR3 DNA reads TGCAGCGTTGGCTACTTCGGACAGGTTGATAACTATGGCTACACCTTC. Amino acid sequence: CSVGYFGQVDNYGYTF.

The V gene is TRBV28, the J gene TRBJ1-2; a possible D gene is TRBD1 (5 bases). Germline CDR1 MDHEN, CDR2 SYDVKM. V gave up 6 bases and J gave up 3 bases, with 20 bases separating them. The CDR3 runs to 16 residues. The chain's CDR3 is CASRPPAGGVHYGYTF. CDR3 coding DNA: TGTGCCAGCAGGCCTCCTGCCGGGGGAGTGCACTATGGCTACACCTTC.

The V gene is TRBV19, the J gene TRBJ2-1; D gene unclear. Trimming took off 4 bases at V and 1 base at J, with 5 bases between the two ends. Germline values: CDR1 LNHDA, CDR2 SQIVND (reference sequence). The CDR3 consists of 13 residues. The CDR3 is CASSTRSYNEQFF. CDR3 bases: TGTGCCAGTAGTACCAGGTCCTACAATGAGCAGTTCTTC.

CDR3 sequence: CASSLRTNLNEQFF. In DNA form, the CDR3 reads TGTGCCAGCAGCCTAAGGACTAACCTCAATGAGCAGTTCTTC. The rearrangement joins TRBV7-3 to TRBJ2-1; D is perhaps TRBD2 (6 bases). The V end was cut by 5 bases, the J end by 6 bases, with 14 bases between. This CDR3 has 14 residues. Germline V gene data show CDR1 as SGHTA and CDR2 as FQGTGA. Combining the CDR3 with reference TRBV7-3 and TRBJ2-1 gives the whole variable domain GAGVSQTPSNKVTEKGKYVELRCDPISGHTALYWYRQSLGQGPEFLIYFQGTGAADDSGLPNDRFFAVRPEGSVSTLKIQRTERGDSAVYLCASSLRTNLNEQFFGPGTRLTVL.

V is TRBV5-1 and J is TRBJ1-6; unclear D gene. This CDR3 is 16 amino acids long. From germline, CDR1 is SGHRS and CDR2 YFSETQ. The germline V and J ends were trimmed by 0 bases and 5 bases, with 12 bases remaining between them. This chain's CDR3 is CASSLDGGSNNSPLHF. The CDR3 nucleotides read TGCGCCAGCAGCTTGGATGGAGGCAGTAATAATTCACCCCTCCACTTT.

This chain connects TRBV28 to TRBJ1-4; possibly TRBD1 for D (6 bases). Germline V CDR1 and CDR2: MDHEN, SYDVKM. The V end lost 7 bases, the J end lost 14 bases, and 14 bases lay between the germline ends. The CDR3 has 11 amino acids. The CDR3 coding sequence is TGTGCCAGCACCGACGACAGGTCGCTGTTTTTT. It codes for CASTDDRSLFF.

This clone was found many times. This chain joins TRBV28 and TRBJ1-5; D may be TRBD1 (5 bases). V lost 5 bases and J 4 bases, leaving 12 bases between the germline ends. The germline gives CDR1 MDHEN, CDR2 SYDVKM. The CDR3 is made up of 14 amino acids. The CDR3, as DNA: TGTGCCAGCAGTCCCCAGGGATGGAATCAGCCCCAGCATTTT. Residues: CASSPQGWNQPQHF.

This sequence joins TRBV7-9 and TRBJ2-1; TRBD2 aligns across 14 bases. This CDR3 has 15 amino acids. Trimming took 8 bases from V and 9 from J; bases not matched to a gene: 9. Per germline, CDR1 SEHNR and CDR2 FQNEAQ (reference sequence). The chain's CDR3 is CASLATSGRAAEQFF. For the CDR3, the DNA is TGTGCCAGCCTAGCGACTAGCGGGAGGGCCGCTGAGCAGTTCTTC.